A selection of T cell receptor beta chains follows, all from one sample in a study of T cell repertoires in cytomegalovirus infection. TCRdb passed the reads through MiXCR, listing each CDR3 protein once. Seen here are some 320,000 distinct CDR3 sequences, more than 8% observed once, and the top ten hold 3.5% to 4.5%. The specimen was PBMCs. The source of these receptors is a human donor in good health (CMV status not recorded). Some clones in this sample may be carry-over from other donors' samples. CDR3s include the opening cysteine and the closing phenylalanine or tryptophan. The D gene is left open where the match is weak. Rows may omit the clone size; those that give it use once, few, many or a size class.

size,J,D,V,DNA,CDR3
NA,TRBJ2-1,NA,TRBV7-3,TGTGCCAGCAGCCCGTCCCGCGCCGACAATGAGCAGTTCTTC,CASSPSRADNEQFF
few,TRBJ1-1,NA,TRBV12-5,TGTGCTAGTGGTCCCCTGGGGAGGGCCGATATGGGCACTGAAGCTTTCTTT,CASGPLGRADMGTEAFF
many,TRBJ1-2,TRBD1,TRBV19,TGTGCCAGTAGCGACGGACAGGGTTATAACTATGGCTACACCTTC,CASSDGQGYNYGYTF
few,TRBJ1-1,NA,TRBV10-3,TGTGCCATCAATTCAGGGGCGTACACTGAAGCTTTCTTT,CAINSGAYTEAFF
NA,TRBJ2-7,NA,TRBV27,TGTGCCAGCAGCACTATTGGACTATCTACCTACGAGCAGTACTTC,CASSTIGLSTYEQYF
NA,TRBJ1-1,NA,TRBV11-3,TGTGCCAGCAGCTTAACGGCAGGGAACACTGAAGCTTTCTTT,CASSLTAGNTEAFF
many,TRBJ2-3,NA,TRBV7-2,TGTGCCAGCAGCTCCTCAGATACGCAGTATTTT,CASSSSDTQYF
many,TRBJ1-3,NA,TRBV7-2,TGTGCCAGCAGCCAGACTGTAGGGGGTGGAAACACCATATATTTT,CASSQTVGGGNTIYF
many,TRBJ2-1,TRBD2,TRBV6-2/TRBV6-3,TGTGCCAGCAAACAAGCGGGAGGGCTTTACAATGAGCAGTTCTTC,CASKQAGGLYNEQFF
few,TRBJ1-5,TRBD1,TRBV10-3,TGTGCCATCAGTGGGGACAGGGCCTTCAATCAGCCCCAGCATTTT,CAISGDRAFNQPQHF
NA,TRBJ2-2,NA,TRBV30,TGTGCCTGGACAGTAGCGGCATTAAACACCGGGGAGCTGTTTTTT,CAWTVAALNTGELFF
NA,TRBJ2-3,NA,TRBV11-3,TGTGCCAGCAGCAAACAGGGATACACAGATACGCAGTATTTT,CASSKQGYTDTQYF
few,TRBJ1-1,NA,TRBV11-2,TGTGCCAGCAGCGAAAGGGCAAATGAAGCTTTCTTT,CASSERANEAFF
few,TRBJ2-5,NA,TRBV20-1,TGCAGTGCTAACGATGACAAAGAACAGACCATCCAAGAGACCCAGTACTTC,CSANDDKEQTIQETQYF
NA,TRBJ2-3,NA,TRBV12-3/TRBV12-4,TGTGCCAGCAGTGACAGCCGATCTAGCACAGATACGCAGTATTTT,CASSDSRSSTDTQYF
many,TRBJ2-5,NA,TRBV7-6,TGTGCCAGCAGCAGGGACCCCATCGTAGAGACCCAGTACTTC,CASSRDPIVETQYF
many,TRBJ2-7,TRBD1,TRBV12-3/TRBV12-4,TGTGCCAGCAAGGGGGCCTCCTACGAGCAGTACTTC,CASKGASYEQYF
NA,TRBJ2-3,NA,TRBV7-9,TGTACCAGCAGGGACCAATACTATACGCAGTATTTT,CTSRDQYYTQYF
few,TRBJ2-1,NA,TRBV29-1,TGCAGCGTTGTCCGGGACACCAACTTCAATGAGCAGTTCTTC,CSVVRDTNFNEQFF
NA,TRBJ2-5,TRBD2,TRBV27,TGTGCCAGCAGTCCCCGGGTGCTAGCGGGAGTAGAGACCCAGTACTTC,CASSPRVLAGVETQYF
many,TRBJ2-3,NA,TRBV7-2,TGTGCCAGCAGCTTAGGTCCGGGACGCACAGATACGCAGTATTTT,CASSLGPGRTDTQYF
many,TRBJ2-5,NA,TRBV10-3,TGTGCCATCAGTGAGGCTCGGGACCGGCCGACCCAGTACTTC,CAISEARDRPTQYF
many,TRBJ1-1,NA,TRBV7-9,TGTGCCAGCAGCTGGGATCGGGGCAGGGCAGAGGGGGCTGAAGCTTTCTTT,CASSWDRGRAEGAEAFF
many,TRBJ2-1,NA,TRBV7-6,TGTGCCAGCAGGTCGGGAGCCTCGACCTACAATGAGCAGTTCTTC,CASRSGASTYNEQFF
NA,TRBJ2-1,NA,TRBV6-6,TGTGCCAGCAGTTATACCGGGGCTGGGGATGAGCAGTTCTTC,CASSYTGAGDEQFF
many,TRBJ1-3,TRBD1,TRBV7-2,TGTGCCAGCAGCCCCCCCGGGACAGGTTCCTCTGGAAACACCATATATTTT,CASSPPGTGSSGNTIYF
NA,TRBJ2-1,TRBD2,TRBV11-2,TGTGCCAGCAGCTTCGATAGCGGGACCCAGTTCTTC,CASSFDSGTQFF
NA,TRBJ2-5,TRBD2,TRBV6-6,TGTGCCAGCAGCGCCCTAGCGGGGGGGCCGGAGACCCAGTACTTC,CASSALAGGPETQYF
many,TRBJ2-3,NA,TRBV12-5,TGTGCTAGTGGTTTGGTACTCCGCACAGATACGCAGTATTTT,CASGLVLRTDTQYF
NA,TRBJ2-5,TRBD1,TRBV11-2,TGTGCCAGCAGCTTACGGGACAGTAGGCAGGAGACCCAGTACTTC,CASSLRDSRQETQYF
NA,TRBJ1-1,NA,TRBV6-6,TGTGCCAGCAGTCGAATAAGTAACACTGAAGCTTTCTTT,CASSRISNTEAFF
few,TRBJ2-1,NA,TRBV28,TGTGCCAGCGAAAGCGGCGTTGAGCAGTTCTTC,CASESGVEQFF
few,TRBJ1-2,NA,TRBV5-4,TGTGCCAGCAGATCGGCGCGAGGGGGGGGCTACACCTTC,CASRSARGGGYTF
many,TRBJ2-5,TRBD1,TRBV7-2,TGTGCCAGCAGCGCGGGACAGGGAGAGACCCAGTACTTC,CASSAGQGETQYF
many,TRBJ2-3,NA,TRBV20-1,TGCAGTGCTAGAGTTCAGGGTCCAGATACGCAGTATTTT,CSARVQGPDTQYF
few,TRBJ2-5,NA,TRBV7-9,TGTGCCAGCAGCTCTGTCGGGGACGGGGGCTATGCGGAGACCCAGTACTTC,CASSSVGDGGYAETQYF
few,TRBJ2-5,NA,TRBV14,TGTGCCAGCAGCCGCCTAGGGTTATTTGAGACCCAGTACTTC,CASSRLGLFETQYF
many,TRBJ2-1,TRBD2,TRBV14,TGTGCCAGCAGCCAAGATATTTGGACTAGCCGACTCTACAATGAGCAGTTCTTC,CASSQDIWTSRLYNEQFF
many,TRBJ2-2,TRBD1,TRBV7-9,TGTGCCAGCAGACCGGGACAGGGTGCGAACACCGGGGAGCTGTTTTTT,CASRPGQGANTGELFF
NA,TRBJ2-1,NA,TRBV6-1,TGTGCCAGCAGTGAAAAGTACTGGTCCTACAATGAGCAGTTCTTC,CASSEKYWSYNEQFF